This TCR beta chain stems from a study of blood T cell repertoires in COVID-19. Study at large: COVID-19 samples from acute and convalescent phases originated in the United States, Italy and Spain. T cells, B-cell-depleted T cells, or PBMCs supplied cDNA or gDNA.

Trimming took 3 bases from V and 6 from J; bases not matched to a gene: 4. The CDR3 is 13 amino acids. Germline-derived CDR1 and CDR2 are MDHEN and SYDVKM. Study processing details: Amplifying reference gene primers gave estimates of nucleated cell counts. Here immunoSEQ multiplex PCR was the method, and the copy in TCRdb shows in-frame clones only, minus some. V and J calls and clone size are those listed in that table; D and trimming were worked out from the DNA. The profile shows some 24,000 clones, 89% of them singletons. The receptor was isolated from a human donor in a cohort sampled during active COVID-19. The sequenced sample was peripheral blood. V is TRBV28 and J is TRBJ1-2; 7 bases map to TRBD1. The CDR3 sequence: CASSLTGFDGYTF. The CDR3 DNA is TGTGCCAGCAGTTTGACAGGGTTCGATGGCTACACCTTC.